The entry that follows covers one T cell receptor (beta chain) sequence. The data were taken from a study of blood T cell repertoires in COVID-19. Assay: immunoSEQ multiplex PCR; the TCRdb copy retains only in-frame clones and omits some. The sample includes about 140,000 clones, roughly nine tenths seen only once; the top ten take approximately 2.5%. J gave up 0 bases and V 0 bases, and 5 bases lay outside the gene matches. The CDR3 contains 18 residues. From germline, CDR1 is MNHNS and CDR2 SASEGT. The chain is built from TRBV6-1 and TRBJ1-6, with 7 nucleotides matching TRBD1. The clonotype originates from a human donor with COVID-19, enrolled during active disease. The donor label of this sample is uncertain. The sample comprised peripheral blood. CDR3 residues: CASSEARDSFSYNSPLHF. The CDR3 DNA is TGTGCCAGCAGTGAAGCGAGGGACAGTTTCTCCTATAATTCACCCCTCCACTTT.